One sample yielded the 14 T cell receptor beta chains listed below, sequenced in a study of blood T cell repertoires in COVID-19. The repertoire was sequenced with immunoSEQ multiplex PCR; TCRdb's copy has only in-frame clones and lacks some. The sample yields about 330,000 clones, about 91% seen once. The specimen sequenced was peripheral blood. The receptors were sampled from a man younger than 45 with COVID-19, enrolled during active disease.

The chain combines TRBV7-2 with TRBJ2-1, with TRBD2 matching over 9 bases. The V segment lost 1 base and the J segment 6 bases; nucleotides outside the gene matches: 7. This CDR3 is built from 16 residues. Germline V gene lookup returns CDR1 SGHTA and CDR2 FQGNSA. CDR3 sequence (DNA): TGTGCCAGCAGCTTAGTCGGCGGGGGGGCCCTCAATGAGCAGTTCTTC. Translated: CASSLVGGGALNEQFF.

The J gene is TRBJ2-7, the V gene TRBV24-1; TRBD2 agrees at 7 bases. The CDR3 consists of 15 residues. V gave up 9 bases and J gave up 2 bases; unmatched junction bases: 12. Germline CDR1 is KGHDR and CDR2 is SFDVKD. The CDR3 loop is CATASGDPSAYEQYF. The DNA for the CDR3 is TGTGCCACCGCAAGCGGGGACCCTTCGGCCTACGAGCAGTACTTC.

This chain connects TRBV7-3 to TRBJ2-3, with 11 bases aligning to TRBD2. In germline, CDR1 is SGHTA, CDR2 FQGTGA. The length of the CDR3 is 16 residues. The V segment lost 3 bases and the J segment 0 bases; nucleotides outside the gene matches: 2. The CDR3 DNA reads TGTGCCAGCAGCTTCGTAGCGGGGGGGAGCACAGATACGCAGTATTTT. Translated, it gives CASSFVAGGSTDTQYF.

This clone was seen a single time. At one end the junction does not follow the germline gene, possibly because of a read error. The genes are TRBV4-1 and TRBJ2-3; 15 bases are shared with TRBD2. The CDR3 covers 15 residues. Germline V CDR1 and CDR2: MGHRA, YSYEKL. The CDR3 DNA sequence: TGCGCCAACAGCCAAGGAGGACTAGCGGGGGGGACGCAGTATTTT. Its protein is CANSQGGLAGGTQYF.

The genes are TRBV29-1 and TRBJ2-1; 8 nucleotides agree with TRBD2. J was trimmed by 4 bases and V by 4 bases; bases with no gene match: 9. The CDR3 spans 15 residues. Germline values: CDR1 SQVTM, CDR2 ANQGSEA. This CDR3 reads CSVGDLLAGYNEQFF. As DNA, the CDR3 is TGCAGCGTTGGGGACCTGCTAGCGGGTTACAATGAGCAGTTCTTC.

This chain links TRBV5-1 with TRBJ1-6, with 7 bases aligning to TRBD1. The J segment lost 7 bases and the V segment lost 0 bases, leaving 7 bases of the junction unmatched. From germline, CDR1 is SGHRS and CDR2 YFSETQ. The CDR3 is made up of 16 amino acids. The CDR3 reads CASSLVEDRINSPLHF. The CDR3 DNA reads TGCGCCAGCAGCTTGGTCGAGGACAGGATAAATTCACCCCTCCACTTT.

The CDR3: CASSLARLAGSNEQFF. CDR3 bases: TGTGCCAGCAGCTTAGCGCGGCTAGCGGGGAGCAATGAGCAGTTCTTC. The rearrangement links TRBV7-6 to TRBJ2-1; 9 positions match TRBD2. There are 16 residues in the CDR3. Looked up from germline, CDR1 is SGHVS and CDR2 is FNYEAQ. Unmatched junction bases numbered 6, after V lost 0 bases and J lost 6 bases. The complete variable domain, with remaining parts taken from reference TRBV7-6 and TRBJ2-1, reads GAGVSQSPRYKVTKRGQDVALRCDPISGHVSLYWYRQALGQGPEFLTYFNYEAQQDKSGLPNDRFSAERPEGSISTLTIQRTEQRDSAMYRCASSLARLAGSNEQFFGPGTRLTVL.

V gene TRBV7-2 combines with J gene TRBJ2-3, with D possibly matching TRBD2 (5 bases). Trimming removed 3 bases at V and 1 base at J, with 17 bases between. The CDR3 is made up of 17 amino acids. The germline gives CDR1 SGHTA, CDR2 FQGNSA. In DNA form, the CDR3 reads TGTGCCAGCAGCTTTTCGACTATCTCCCGGCGCACAGATACGCAGTATTTT. It specifies CASSFSTISRRTDTQYF.

This clone was found a few times. The gene calls are TRBV7-3 and TRBJ2-7, with a possible D match to TRBD2 (6 bases). The CDR3 sequence is 14 residues long. V shed 3 bases and J shed 1 base, with 10 bases lying between them. Germline V gene data show CDR1 as SGHTA and CDR2 as FQGTGA. CDR3 coding DNA: TGTGCCAGCAGCTTTGGGACTGGATCCTACGAGCAGTACTTC. As protein: CASSFGTGSYEQYF.

This rearrangement joins TRBV21-1 to TRBJ2-1; TRBD2 is taken as the D call from the table, unchecked against the DNA. TRBV21-1 is assigned pseudogene status. The CDR3 consists of 17 residues. CDR3 sequence: CASSKGRESLSYNEQFF. CDR3 DNA: TGTGCCAGCAGCAAAGGGCGGGAGAGTTTGTCCTACAATGAGCAGTTCTTC.

The V and J genes are TRBV3-1 (or the pseudogene TRBV3-2) and TRBJ1-1; possibly TRBD1 for D (5 bases). From germline, CDR1 is LGHDT and CDR2 YNNKEL (reference sequence). The V end lost 5 bases, the J end lost 6 bases, and 13 bases lay between the germline ends. This CDR3 has 13 residues. The CDR3 region has the DNA TGTGCCAGCAGCGTACCAGGGTCTGCTGAAGCTTTCTTT. Translation gives CASSVPGSAEAFF.

The CDR3 DNA follows: TGTGCCAGCAGCTTAGCTCCGGCGGCGGGAGGGCCACGTGAGCAGTTCTTC. Residues: CASSLAPAAGGPREQFF. The rearrangement joins TRBV7-2 to TRBJ2-1, with 9 bases lining up with TRBD2. Losses at the gene ends were 0 bases for V and 9 bases for J; bases not matched to a gene: 12. The CDR3 consists of 17 residues. CDR1 is SGHTA and CDR2 is FQGNSA in the germline V gene.

The J gene is TRBJ1-1, the V gene TRBV6-5; 8 bases map to TRBD1. Unmatched junction bases numbered 8, after V lost 6 bases and J lost 5 bases. Germline V gene lookup returns CDR1 MNHEY and CDR2 SVGAGI. The CDR3 contains 14 residues. CDR3 region: CASSPTGARTEAFF. CDR3 in DNA: TGTGCCAGCAGCCCGACAGGGGCGAGAACTGAAGCTTTCTTT.

This clone came up a few times. The genes are TRBV28 and TRBJ1-3, with TRBD1 matching over 11 bases. CDR1 and CDR2 from the germline V gene are MDHEN and SYDVKM. The CDR3 has 14 residues. Trimming took 5 bases from V and 14 from J; bases not matched to a gene: 11. This CDR3 reads CASSLTKPGQGVYF. For the CDR3, the DNA is TGTGCCAGCAGTCTCACCAAACCGGGACAGGGGGTATATTTT. The variable domain in full, with the rest retrieved from reference TRBV28 and TRBJ1-3, is DVKVTQSSRYLVKRTGEKVFLECVQDMDHENMFWYRQDPGLGLRLIYFSYDVKMKEKGDIPEGYSVSREKKERFSLILESASTNQTSMYLCASSLTKPGQGVYFGEGSWLTVV.